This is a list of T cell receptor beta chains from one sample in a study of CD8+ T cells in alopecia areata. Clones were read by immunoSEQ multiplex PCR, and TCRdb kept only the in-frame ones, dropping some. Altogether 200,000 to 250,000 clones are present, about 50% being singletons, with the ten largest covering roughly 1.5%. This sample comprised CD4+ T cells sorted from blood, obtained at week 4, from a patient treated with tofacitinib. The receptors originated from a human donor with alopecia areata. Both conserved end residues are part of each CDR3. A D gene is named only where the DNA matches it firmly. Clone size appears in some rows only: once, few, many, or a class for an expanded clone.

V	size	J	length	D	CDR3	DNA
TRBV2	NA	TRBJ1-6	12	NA	CASSVLNSPLHF	TGTGCCAGCAGTGTTCTTAATTCACCCCTCCACTTT
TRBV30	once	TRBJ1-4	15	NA	CAWSPPGRAHEKLFF	TGTGCCTGGTCGCCCCCAGGGAGGGCCCATGAAAAACTGTTTTTT
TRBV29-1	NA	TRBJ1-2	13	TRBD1	CSARTGGYYGYTF	TGCAGCGCGCGGACAGGGGGGTACTATGGCTACACCTTC
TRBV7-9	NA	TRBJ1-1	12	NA	CASSTRTVEAFF	TGTGCCAGCAGCACCCGGACAGTTGAAGCTTTCTTT
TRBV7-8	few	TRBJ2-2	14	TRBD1	CASSAGTDTGELFF	TGTGCCAGCAGTGCCGGGACAGACACCGGGGAGCTGTTTTTT
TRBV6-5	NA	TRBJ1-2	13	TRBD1	CASSRDSNYGYTF	TGTGCCAGCAGTCGGGACAGTAACTATGGCTACACCTTC
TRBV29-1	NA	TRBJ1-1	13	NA	CSAWTAPEPEAFF	TGCAGCGCATGGACGGCGCCGGAGCCTGAAGCTTTCTTT
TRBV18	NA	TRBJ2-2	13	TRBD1	CASSRTGTGELFF	TGTGCCAGCTCACGGACAGGCACCGGGGAGCTGTTTTTT
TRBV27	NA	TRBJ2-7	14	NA	CASSWAATNYEQYF	TGTGCCAGCAGTTGGGCAGCAACTAACTACGAGCAGTACTTC
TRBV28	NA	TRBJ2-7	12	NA	CASSLGRYEQYF	TGTGCCAGCAGTTTAGGCCGATACGAGCAGTACTTC
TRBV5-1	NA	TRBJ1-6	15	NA	CASSLEQGGRAPLHF	TGCGCCAGCAGCCTCGAACAGGGAGGGCGAGCACCCCTCCACTTT
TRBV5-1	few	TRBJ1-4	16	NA	CASRNDRAVDNEKLFF	TGCGCCAGCAGAAACGACAGAGCCGTCGACAATGAAAAACTGTTTTTT
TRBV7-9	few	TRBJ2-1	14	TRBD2	CASRGRMGGSEQFF	TGTGCCAGCAGGGGAAGAATGGGCGGGAGTGAGCAGTTCTTC
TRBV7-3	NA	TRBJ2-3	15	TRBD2	CASSKAGAAGDTQYF	TGTGCCAGCAGCAAAGCGGGGGCGGCTGGAGATACGCAGTATTTT
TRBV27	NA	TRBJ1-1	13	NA	CASSLFSGERAFF	TGTGCCAGCAGTTTATTCTCCGGCGAGAGGGCTTTCTTT
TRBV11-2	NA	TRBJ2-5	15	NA	CASSLAPGVQETQYF	TGTGCCAGCAGCTTAGCCCCAGGAGTCCAAGAGACCCAGTACTTC
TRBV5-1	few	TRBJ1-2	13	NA	CASSLLGEGGYTF	TGCGCCAGCAGCTTGTTGGGGGAAGGTGGCTACACCTTC
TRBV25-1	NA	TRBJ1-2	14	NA	CASSELTAGFGYTF	TGTGCCAGCAGTGAATTAACAGCAGGGTTTGGCTACACCTTC
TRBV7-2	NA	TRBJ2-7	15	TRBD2	CASSPRAGDIYEQYF	TGTGCCAGCAGCCCAAGGGCGGGAGATATATACGAGCAGTACTTC
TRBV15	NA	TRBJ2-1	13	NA	CATKEGSYNEQFF	TGTGCCACAAAAGAGGGGTCCTACAATGAGCAGTTCTTC
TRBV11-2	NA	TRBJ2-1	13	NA	CASSLGRDNEQFF	TGTGCCAGCAGCTTAGGACGCGACAATGAGCAGTTCTTC
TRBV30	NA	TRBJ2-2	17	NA	CAWSGGRTSDVTGELFF	TGTGCCTGGAGTGGGGGCCGGACCTCTGATGTCACCGGGGAGCTGTTTTTT
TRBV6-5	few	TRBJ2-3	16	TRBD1	CASSLGTGQPGDTQYF	TGTGCCAGCAGTTTGGGGACAGGGCAGCCGGGAGATACGCAGTATTTT
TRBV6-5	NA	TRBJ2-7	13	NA	CASKKGSSYEQYF	TGTGCCAGCAAGAAGGGGAGTTCCTACGAGCAGTACTTC
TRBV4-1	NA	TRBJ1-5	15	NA	CASSQAQVSNQPQHF	TGCGCCAGCAGCCAAGCCCAGGTGAGCAATCAGCCCCAGCATTTT
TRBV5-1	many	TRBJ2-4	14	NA	CASSLTIAKNIQYF	TGCGCCAGCAGTTTGACTATAGCCAAAAACATTCAGTACTTC